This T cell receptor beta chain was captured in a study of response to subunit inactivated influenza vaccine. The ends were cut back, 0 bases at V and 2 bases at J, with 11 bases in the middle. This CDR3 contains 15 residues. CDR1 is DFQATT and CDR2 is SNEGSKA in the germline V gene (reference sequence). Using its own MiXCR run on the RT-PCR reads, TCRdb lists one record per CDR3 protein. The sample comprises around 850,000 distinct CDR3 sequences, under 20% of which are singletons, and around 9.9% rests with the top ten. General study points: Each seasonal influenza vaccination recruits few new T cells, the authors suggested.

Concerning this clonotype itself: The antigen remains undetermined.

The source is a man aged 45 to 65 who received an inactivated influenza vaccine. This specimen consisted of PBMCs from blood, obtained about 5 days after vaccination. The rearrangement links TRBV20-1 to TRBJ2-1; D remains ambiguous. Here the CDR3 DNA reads TGCAGTGCTAGAGATACGAAGAGCGCCTACAATGAGCAGTTCTTC. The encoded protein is CSARDTKSAYNEQFF.